This is a list of T cell receptor beta chains from one sample in a study of identical twins. Each CDR3 protein is one row after TCRdb ran MiXCR on the 5' RACE reads. The table has just under 550,000 distinct CDR3 sequences, 15% seen once. The same specimen was also included in a second study, on yellow fever vaccine responses in identical twins.

Source material: CD4+ T cells sorted from blood. The origin of the receptors is a woman aged 18-29 years in good health. Each CDR3 is given with its conserved first and last residue. The D gene is left open where the match is weak. Only some rows state a clone size, as once, few, many or a class for expanded clones.

j_call clone_size v_call d_call cdr3_aa cdr3_nt
TRBJ1-5 - TRBV20-1 - CSAGTGHQPQHF TGCAGTGCTGGAACAGGGCATCAGCCCCAGCATTTT
TRBJ2-3 - TRBV18 - CASSPPLTDTQYF TGTGCCAGCTCACCACCTTTGACAGATACGCAGTATTTT
TRBJ2-2 - TRBV24-1 TRBD2 CATSDPSGRARQSFGELFF TGTGCCACCAGTGATCCTAGCGGGAGGGCACGTCAATCGTTCGGGGAGCTGTTTTTT
TRBJ2-7 few TRBV12-3/TRBV12-4 - CASRLGGTPRGEQYF TGTGCCAGCCGGTTGGGTGGGACCCCACGGGGCGAGCAGTACTTC
TRBJ2-7 few TRBV7-3 - CASSLNPGTKYEQYF TGTGCCAGCAGCTTAAACCCCGGGACAAAGTACGAGCAGTACTTC
TRBJ2-5 few TRBV7-2 - CASSLATGVETQYF TGTGCCAGCAGCTTAGCAACCGGGGTAGAGACCCAGTACTTC
TRBJ2-2 - TRBV19 - CASTSAGGGELFF TGTGCCAGTACTTCCGCCGGAGGCGGGGAGCTGTTTTTT
TRBJ2-2 - TRBV27 TRBD2 CASKTSGSTGELFF TGTGCCAGCAAAACTAGCGGGAGTACCGGGGAGCTGTTTTTT
TRBJ2-5 - TRBV20-1 - CSANSQGRETQYF TGCAGTGCCAATAGCCAGGGTAGGGAGACCCAGTACTTC
TRBJ1-1 many TRBV5-1 - CASSHRDGGNTEAFF TGCGCCAGCAGCCATCGGGACGGAGGGAACACTGAAGCTTTCTTT
TRBJ2-2 - TRBV12-3/TRBV12-4 - CASGDSGELFF TGTGCCAGCGGGGATTCCGGGGAGCTGTTTTTT
TRBJ2-3 - TRBV10-3 - CAISELKLATDTQYF TGTGCCATCAGTGAGTTAAAACTAGCAACAGATACGCAGTATTTT
TRBJ2-1 few TRBV5-1 - CASSFEVTVYNEQFF TGCGCCAGCAGCTTCGAGGTGACAGTCTACAATGAGCAGTTCTTC
TRBJ1-5 - TRBV18 - CASSPGERQPQHF TGTGCCAGCTCACCAGGGGAGCGTCAGCCCCAGCATTTT
TRBJ2-1 few TRBV10-3 TRBD2 CAISEQTSGRVYNEQFF TGTGCCATCAGTGAGCAGACTAGCGGGAGGGTTTACAATGAGCAGTTCTTC
TRBJ1-4 - TRBV10-3 TRBD1 CAISESRQGAIHEKLFF TGTGCCATCAGTGAGTCGAGACAGGGGGCGATCCATGAAAAACTGTTTTTT
TRBJ2-3 few TRBV20-1 - CSAVRLASDTQYF TGCAGTGCTGTCAGGCTGGCTTCAGATACGCAGTATTTT
TRBJ2-1 - TRBV5-1 TRBD2 CASSLARTSGSYEQFF TGCGCCAGCAGCTTGGCCCGGACTAGCGGGAGCTATGAGCAGTTCTTC
TRBJ1-1 - TRBV19 TRBD1 CASSKGQGRTEAFF TGTGCCAGTAGTAAAGGACAGGGGAGAACTGAAGCTTTCTTT
TRBJ1-1 - TRBV2 TRBD1 CARQGAAEAFF TGTGCCAGACAGGGGGCGGCTGAAGCTTTCTTT
TRBJ2-1 few TRBV10-3 - CAIKYGEARNEQFF TGTGCCATCAAGTACGGGGAAGCGAGGAATGAGCAGTTCTTC
TRBJ2-1 - TRBV7-9 TRBD1 CASSFPATGGYNEQFF TGTGCCAGCAGCTTTCCAGCCACAGGGGGTTACAATGAGCAGTTCTTC